Sequencing of this T cell receptor (beta chain) was carried out in a study of CD8 T cells in Susac syndrome. V lost 2 bases, J lost 2 bases, and 16 bases stayed unmatched. CDR3 length: 21 amino acids. CDR1 and CDR2 from the germline V gene are LNHNV and YYDKDF (reference sequence). Sequencing targeted TCR beta in blood CD8+ and CD4+ T cells. Bulk CD8+ and CD4+ cells came from magnetic negative isolation; CD8+ TEMRA by FACS. RNA in amounts of roughly 0.45 to 1 ug was reverse transcribed with random hexamers. TCRdb reprocessed the immunoSEQ multiplex PCR reads via MiXCR and lists one record per CDR3 protein. The table has a few hundred thousand distinct CDR3 sequences, roughly 84% seen once.

The chain links TRBV15 to TRBJ2-5, with TRBD2 matching 14 bases. Input material: CD8+ T cells from PBMCs. This receptor was obtained from a human donor with multiple sclerosis. For the CDR3, the DNA is TGTGCCACCAGCAGACTGATGGGACTAGCGGGAGCACATCACAGACAAGAGACCCAGTACTTC. Translating gives CATSRLMGLAGAHHRQETQYF.